A single sample gave rise to the 22 T cell receptor beta chains below, sequenced in a study of blood T cell repertoires in COVID-19. Clones were read by immunoSEQ multiplex PCR, and TCRdb kept only the in-frame ones, dropping some. The sample yields some 250,000 clones, 86% seen once. The sample taken for sequencing was peripheral blood. The receptors derive from a man in his sixties with acute or convalescent COVID-19.

The gene calls are TRBV7-2 and TRBJ2-3, with 7 nucleotides matching TRBD2. CDR1 and CDR2 (germline): SGHTA, FQGNSA. CDR3 length: 15 residues. Trimming at V came to 1 base and at J to 2 bases, leaving 3 bases not matched to a gene. The CDR3 DNA reads as TGTGCCAGCAGCTTAGTTGGGGGGGTCACAGATACGCAGTATTTT. Its translation: CASSLVGGVTDTQYF.

This chain uses TRBV5-5 with TRBJ2-7, with D tentatively TRBD1 (5 bases). The CDR3 is 14 residues long. Per the germline V gene, CDR1 is SGHKS and CDR2 is YYEKEE (reference sequence). The V end lost 2 bases, the J end lost 4 bases, and 13 bases lay between the germline ends. This CDR3 reads CASSFTDTFYEQYF. DNA for the CDR3: TGTGCCAGCAGCTTTACGGACACCTTTTACGAGCAGTACTTC. The full variable domain, completed using reference TRBV5-5 and TRBJ2-7, is DAGVTQSPTHLIKTRGQQVTLRCSPISGHKSVSWYQQVLGQGPQFIFQYYEKEERGRGNFPDRFSARQFPNYSSELNVNALLLGDSALYLCASSFTDTFYEQYFGPGTRLTVT.

V gene TRBV28 combines with J gene TRBJ2-1; 7 bases match TRBD1. Germline-derived CDR1 and CDR2 are MDHEN and SYDVKM. The CDR3 extends over 17 amino acids. V lost 0 bases to trimming and J lost 8 bases; unmatched junction nucleotides: 13. CDR3 coding DNA: TGTGCCAGCAGTTTATGGAGGGGACAGTCCTCGGCTGATGAGCAGTTCTTC. Its protein product is CASSLWRGQSSADEQFF.

This chain joins TRBV27 and TRBJ2-3; 12 bases line up with TRBD2. The CDR3 covers 20 residues. After removal of 5 bases from V and 4 bases from J, the junction contained 19 bases not matched to a gene. Germline V CDR1 and CDR2: MNHEY, SMNVEV (reference sequence). The CDR3 sequence: CASSRPRPGLAGQQADTQYF. In nucleotides, the CDR3 is TGTGCCAGCAGTCGGCCCCGTCCGGGACTAGCGGGTCAGCAGGCAGATACGCAGTATTTT.

The rearrangement joins TRBV10-3 to TRBJ1-1; TRBD1 might be the D (6 bases). The CDR3 consists of 14 residues. Trimming took 7 bases from V and 0 from J, leaving 12 bases between them. The V gene's germline CDR1 is ENHRY and CDR2 SYGVKD. Here the CDR3 reads CAINSGDLNTEAFF. DNA of the CDR3: TGTGCCATCAATTCAGGGGATTTGAACACTGAAGCTTTCTTT.

A word on this clone: The same CDR3 arises from other DNA sequences in this sample as well. The chain combines TRBV30 with TRBJ2-7; D is possibly TRBD2 (6 bases). CDR3 length equals 14 residues. V gave up 3 bases and J gave up 2 bases, with 14 bases separating them. Germline V CDR1 and CDR2: GTSNPN, SVGIG (reference sequence). The CDR3, as DNA: TGTGCCTGGAGCCGGGGGACGGGGGCCTACGAGCAGTACTTC. It specifies CAWSRGTGAYEQYF.

By sample share, this clone is medium-sized (0.01 to 0.1%). This sequence joins TRBV5-1 and TRBJ2-7; 9 positions match TRBD1. Germline V lookup: CDR1 SGHRS, CDR2 YFSETQ. The V gene end was trimmed by 1 base and the J gene end by 5 bases; junction bases not matched to a gene: 7. The CDR3 extends over 15 amino acids. CDR3 in amino acids: CASSLIGTGPDEQYF. The DNA for the CDR3 is TGCGCCAGCAGCTTGATTGGGACAGGGCCCGACGAGCAGTACTTC.

This clone was detected many times. The CDR3 loop reads CASSLDGGSTTEAFF. The CDR3 DNA follows: TGTGCCAGCAGCTTAGATGGGGGGTCGACCACTGAAGCTTTCTTT. The chain employs TRBV11-3 and TRBJ1-1; weak D call: TRBD1 (5 bases). Germline CDR1 reads SGHNT; CDR2 reads YENEEA. The CDR3 runs to 15 residues. V lost 0 bases, J lost 4 bases, and 12 bases lay in between.

The chain recombines TRBV10-3 with TRBJ2-1; TRBD2 matches 9 bases. The CDR3 is 17 amino acids. Germline trimming cut 3 bases from V and 3 bases from J; bases unmatched to any gene: 9. The germline V gene has CDR1 ENHRY and CDR2 SYGVKD. The CDR3 loop reads CAISELGLAGLYNEQFF. For the CDR3, the DNA is TGTGCCATCAGTGAACTTGGCCTAGCGGGACTCTACAATGAGCAGTTCTTC.

The chain employs TRBV4-1 and TRBJ1-2; D might be TRBD1 (5 bases). CDR1 and CDR2 (germline): MGHRA, YSYEKL. With 1 base removed from V and 4 bases from J, the gap between germline ends came to 13 bases. This CDR3 spans 15 amino acids. The CDR3, as DNA: TGCGCCAGCAGCCAAGGTGGGGGGTTCTCCTATGGCTACACCTTC. This translates into CASSQGGGFSYGYTF.

The chain combines TRBV9 with TRBJ1-3; 8 bases map to TRBD1. In germline, CDR1 is SGDLS, CDR2 YYNGEE. V shed 4 bases, J shed 2 bases, and the junction held 5 bases outside the gene matches. This CDR3 region has 15 residues. The CDR3 DNA reads as TGTGCCAGCAGCCAGGCGGACAGGGCTGGAAACACCATATATTTT. Its translation is CASSQADRAGNTIYF. The whole variable domain, remainder taken from reference TRBV9 and TRBJ1-3, is DSGVTQTPKHLITATGQRVTLRCSPRSGDLSVYWYQQSLDQGLQFLIQYYNGEERAKGNILERFSAQQFPDLHSELNLSSLELGDSALYFCASSQADRAGNTIYFGEGSWLTVV.

The V call is TRBV30, the J call TRBJ2-7, with 10 bases that match TRBD1. The V and J ends lost 7 bases and 6 bases, in that order; junction bases with no gene match: 12. The CDR3 extends over 14 amino acids. From germline, CDR1 is GTSNPN and CDR2 SVGIG (reference sequence). CDR3 loop: CASPGLGQGGEQYF. The CDR3 region has the DNA TGTGCCTCCCCGGGGTTAGGACAGGGGGGCGAGCAGTACTTC.

The V call is TRBV5-1, the J call TRBJ2-3, with D tentatively TRBD1 (6 bases). With 1 base removed from V and 4 bases from J, the gap between germline ends came to 13 bases. Germline V lookup: CDR1 SGHRS, CDR2 YFSETQ. The CDR3 runs to 15 residues. This CDR3 reads CASSLYTGWADTQYF. For the CDR3, the DNA is TGCGCCAGCAGCTTGTATACAGGGTGGGCAGATACGCAGTATTTT. Using reference TRBV5-1 and TRBJ2-3 for the parts outside the CDR3, the full variable domain is KAGVTQTPRYLIKTRGQQVTLSCSPISGHRSVSWYQQTPGQGLQFLFEYFSETQRNKGNFPGRFSGRQFSNSRSEMNVSTLELGDSALYLCASSLYTGWADTQYFGPGTRLTVL.

This chain links TRBV30 with TRBJ1-1; D ambiguous. The CDR3 sequence is 15 residues long. V was trimmed by 1 base and J by 3 bases, leaving 15 bases between them. Germline V CDR1 and CDR2: GTSNPN, SVGIG (reference sequence). CDR3 nucleotide sequence: TGTGCCTGGAGTGCGCCAAGAAGAGTTGACACTGAAGCTTTCTTT. Translated: CAWSAPRRVDTEAFF.

The chain uses TRBV11-3 and TRBJ1-1; D might be TRBD1 (5 bases). The V gene lost 6 bases and the J gene lost 2 bases, with 13 bases spanning the gap. CDR3 length: 14 amino acids. The V gene's germline CDR1 is SGHNT and CDR2 YENEEA. The CDR3 reads CASSPNGANTEAFF. CDR3 DNA sequence: TGTGCCAGCAGTCCAAATGGGGCAAACACTGAAGCTTTCTTT.

This clone was detected only a few times. V gene TRBV3-1 (or the pseudogene TRBV3-2) combines with J gene TRBJ2-4, with D maybe TRBD2 (7 bases). The germline V gene has CDR1 LGHDT and CDR2 YNNKEL (reference sequence). The CDR3 covers 15 residues. V was cut by 7 bases and J by 7 bases, with 20 bases left in between. The DNA of the CDR3 is TGTGCCAGCACCACCGGGGCGGGGGCAAGTAACATTCAGTACTTC. This encodes CASTTGAGASNIQYF.

V gene TRBV5-8 combines with J gene TRBJ2-1, with D perhaps matching TRBD1 (6 bases). This CDR3 spans 15 amino acids. Deletions cut 1 base from V and 4 bases from J, with 12 bases between. Germline V gene sequence: CDR1 SGHTS, CDR2 YDEGEE. The CDR3 here is CASSLLGAVYNEQFF. CDR3 bases: TGTGCCAGCAGCTTGTTGGGGGCGGTTTACAATGAGCAGTTCTTC.

V and J are TRBV4-3 and TRBJ1-2, with 8 bases identical to TRBD1. In germline, CDR1 is LGHNA, CDR2 YSLEER. With V trimmed by 0 bases and J by 2 bases, 2 bases remained unmatched. The CDR3 has 15 amino acids. CDR3 in DNA: TGCGCCAGCAGCCAAGATCAGGGGGCGAACTATGGCTACACCTTC. This gives the protein CASSQDQGANYGYTF.

The chain employs TRBV5-1 and TRBJ1-4; D is undetermined. Germline CDR1 and CDR2: SGHRS and YFSETQ. This CDR3 is built from 15 residues. V was shortened by 4 bases and J by 0 bases, with 10 bases between the two germline ends. The DNA of the CDR3 is TGCGCCAGCAGCCCCCAAATTGCAACTAATGAAAAACTGTTTTTT. This translates into CASSPQIATNEKLFF.

This clone was detected only a few times. The chain has TRBV28 and TRBJ2-5, with TRBD2 matching 10 bases. The J segment lost 2 bases and the V segment lost 4 bases, leaving 7 bases of the junction unmatched. The CDR3 loop spans 16 amino acids. The germline gives CDR1 MDHEN, CDR2 SYDVKM. The CDR3 spells CASSSSRTSGQETQYF. CDR3 nucleotide sequence: TGTGCCAGCAGTTCCAGCCGGACTAGCGGACAAGAGACCCAGTACTTC.

The chain uses TRBV28 and TRBJ1-2, with D possibly matching TRBD1 (5 bases). This CDR3 contains 14 residues. CDR1 MDHEN and CDR2 SYDVKM come from the germline V gene. V was pared by 3 bases and J by 1 base, with 9 bases between. The CDR3 DNA reads as TGTGCCAGCAGTTTGGGGCGGCTTAACTATGGCTACACCTTC. Protein product: CASSLGRLNYGYTF.

The count of this clone is one. This chain connects TRBV6-6 to TRBJ2-3; 9 nucleotides line up with TRBD2. The CDR3 consists of 16 residues. The germline V gene has CDR1 MNHNY and CDR2 SVGAGI (reference sequence). V was pared by 2 bases and J by 6 bases, with 9 bases of the junction left unmatched. CDR3 DNA sequence: TGTGCCAGCAGTTACATCCAAGCGGGAGGATCGGATACGCAGTATTTT. It translates to CASSYIQAGGSDTQYF.